Below are 22 T cell receptor beta chains sequenced from a single sample in a study of early T cells in non-severe SARS-CoV-2 infection. Via MiXCR, TCRdb re-called the 5' RACE reads, giving one row per CDR3 protein. The sample shows more than 35,000 distinct CDR3 sequences, about 3.9% of them seen only once. Sequencing input: whole blood. Every receptor here comes from an adult who was a healthcare worker with PCR-confirmed SARS-CoV-2 infection or an uninfected control (not recorded which).

This clonotype was recorded a few times. This chain connects TRBV7-8 to TRBJ2-1; 7 bases are shared with TRBD2. Unmatched junction bases numbered 17, after V lost 6 bases and J lost 0 bases. In germline, CDR1 is SGHVS, CDR2 FQNEAQ. The CDR3 sequence is 19 residues long. Here the CDR3 DNA reads TGTGCCAGCAGACCCATTAGCCTACGAGGGAGGGACTCCTACAATGAGCAGTTCTTC. Translation: CASRPISLRGRDSYNEQFF.

This clonotype was picked up many times. This chain joins TRBV6-5 and TRBJ1-5; D is unclear. The V end lost 0 bases, the J end lost 4 bases, and 7 bases lay between the germline ends. In germline, CDR1 is MNHEY, CDR2 SVGAGI. The CDR3 has 14 residues. CDR3 in DNA: TGTGCCAGCAGTTACTCGAACTGGAATCAGCCCCAGCATTTT. Residues: CASSYSNWNQPQHF.

This clonotype was seen only a few times. The rearrangement links TRBV6-2 or TRBV6-3 to TRBJ2-3, with D unclear. V lost 5 bases, J lost 4 bases, and 7 bases lay in between. The germline gives CDR1 MNHEY, CDR2 SVGEGT. The CDR3 has 12 residues. This CDR3 is CASSDSADTQYF. CDR3 in DNA: TGTGCCAGCAGTGATTCGGCAGATACGCAGTATTTT.

This clonotype was recorded at least ten times. This sequence joins TRBV7-9 and TRBJ2-3, with D unclear. V lost 3 bases and J lost 14, with 15 bases in between. The germline V gene encodes CDR1 SEHNR and CDR2 FQNEAQ (reference sequence). This CDR3 has 12 residues. CDR3 sequence reads: CASSFEDSRPYF. The CDR3 region has the DNA TGTGCCAGCAGCTTTGAAGACTCCCGGCCGTATTTT.

This clonotype has at least ten counts. The chain employs TRBV7-2 and TRBJ1-5; 7 bases align to TRBD1. From germline, CDR1 is SGHTA and CDR2 FQGNSA. Trimming cost V 2 bases and J 4 bases; bases outside gene matches: 2. The CDR3 has 14 amino acids. In nucleotides, the CDR3 is TGTGCCAGCAGCTTACAGGGGGAAAATCAGCCCCAGCATTTT. Translating it yields CASSLQGENQPQHF.

Many counts were recorded for this clonotype. The genes are TRBV3-1 and TRBJ2-2; 9 positions agree with TRBD1. This CDR3 has 16 amino acids. Germline CDR1 LGHDT, CDR2 YNNKEL (reference sequence). V was pared by 0 bases and J by 7 bases, with 6 bases of the junction left unmatched. Here the CDR3 reads CASSQDRTGAIGELFF. DNA of the CDR3: TGTGCCAGCAGCCAAGATAGGACAGGGGCGATCGGGGAGCTGTTTTTT.

The sample holds many counts of this clonotype. The V gene is TRBV7-4, the J gene TRBJ2-7; 7 nucleotides agree with TRBD1. The CDR3 has 14 residues. The V gene's germline CDR1 is SGHVT and CDR2 SQSDAQ. The CDR3 here is CASSLGGQSCEQYV. The CDR3 coding sequence is TGTGCCAGCAGCTTAGGGGGACAGTCCTGCGAGCAGTACGTC.

This clonotype was detected many times. This rearrangement joins TRBV12-3 or TRBV12-4 to TRBJ2-5; D not certain. V lost 5 bases and J 5 bases, leaving 12 bases between the germline ends. The CDR3 covers 13 residues. CDR3 in amino acids: CASSPSGVETQYF. CDR3 in DNA: TGTGCCAGCAGTCCCTCCGGAGTGGAGACCCAGTACTTC.

This clonotype was observed at least ten times. The gene calls are TRBV7-6 and TRBJ2-3; D tentatively fits TRBD1 or TRBD2 (5 bases each). The V end was cut by 0 bases, the J end by 2 bases, with 12 bases between. The CDR3 is made up of 16 amino acids. The germline gives CDR1 SGHVS, CDR2 FNYEAQ. As DNA, the CDR3 is TGTGCCAGCAGCTTAGCTGGGGACGTCCCCACAGATACGCAGTATTTT. Translation gives CASSLAGDVPTDTQYF.

This clonotype was picked up many times. CDR3 DNA sequence: TGTGCCAGCGTAGCGGGAGGTAGCAATGAGCAGTTCTTC. Encoded protein: CASVAGGSNEQFF. The chain combines TRBV6-2 or TRBV6-3 with TRBJ2-1, with TRBD2 matching over 10 bases. The V gene's germline CDR1 is MNHEY and CDR2 SVGEGT. V lost 8 bases and J lost 6; bases outside the gene matches: 4. This CDR3 region has 13 residues.

This clonotype was counted only a few times. This chain uses TRBV28 with TRBJ2-1, with TRBD2 matching over 7 bases. The V segment lost 3 bases and the J segment 5 bases; nucleotides outside the gene matches: 4. CDR1 and CDR2 from the germline V gene are MDHEN and SYDVKM. The CDR3 has 14 residues. For the CDR3, the DNA is TGTGCCAGCAGTTTTGCGGGAGCGGACAATGAGCAGTTCTTC. Translation gives CASSFAGADNEQFF.

This clonotype was picked up many times. The CDR3 DNA sequence: TGTGCCAGCAGTTTAAGGGTGAACACCGGGGAGCTGTTTTTT. Translation: CASSLRVNTGELFF. V gene TRBV12-3 or TRBV12-4 combines with J gene TRBJ2-2; no firm D call. This CDR3 region has 14 residues. V was cut by 2 bases and J by 1 base, with 5 bases left in between.

In this sample, this clonotype turned up many times. The rearrangement uses TRBV27 and TRBJ2-7, with D possibly being TRBD1 (5 bases). V lost 3 bases, J lost 4 bases, and 10 bases lay in between. This CDR3 spans 13 amino acids. Germline CDR1 MNHEY, CDR2 SMNVEV (reference sequence). The CDR3 coding sequence is TGTGCCAGCAGTTTCCAGGGATTATACGAGCAGTACGTC. The encoded protein is CASSFQGLYEQYV.

The sample holds many counts of this clonotype. The chain carries TRBV10-3 and TRBJ1-5; TRBD1 aligns across 7 bases. Per germline, CDR1 ENHRY and CDR2 SYGVKD. Trimming cost V 3 bases and J 4 bases; bases outside gene matches: 9. The CDR3 has 16 amino acids. The CDR3 is CAISDSTAGGNQPQHF. The CDR3 bases are TGTGCCATCAGTGATTCAACAGCAGGGGGTAATCAGCCCCAGCATTTT.

V and J are TRBV10-3 and TRBJ2-5; 8 nucleotides agree with TRBD1. CDR1 and CDR2 from the germline V gene are ENHRY and SYGVKD. CDR3 length: 16 residues. Unmatched junction bases numbered 13, after V lost 5 bases and J lost 5 bases. The CDR3, as DNA: TGTGCCATCAGTTTGCCTTGGACAGGGCCGCAGGAGACCCAGTACTTC. Translation: CAISLPWTGPQETQYF.

This clonotype was counted many times. This chain connects TRBV6-5 to TRBJ1-3; perhaps TRBD1 as D (6 bases). Germline V gene lookup returns CDR1 MNHEY and CDR2 SVGAGI. The CDR3 extends over 16 amino acids. V was shortened by 7 bases and J by 0 bases, with 16 bases between the two germline ends. The CDR3 sequence: CASKLKGGYSGNTIYF. Written as DNA, the CDR3 is TGTGCCAGCAAGCTCAAGGGGGGCTACTCTGGAAACACCATATATTTT.

To note about this clonotype: Given a much more abundant clone one base away, this may be a read error. The genes are TRBV4-2 and TRBJ2-1; 13 bases agree with TRBD2. CDR1 is LGHNA, CDR2 YNFKEQ, per germline. The CDR3 loop spans 16 amino acids. Here the CDR3 reads CVSSQRGLAGNNEQFF. The DNA of the CDR3 is TGTGTCAGCAGCCAGAGGGGACTAGCGGGAAACAATGAGCAGTTCTTC.

This clonotype was counted many times. This sequence joins TRBV5-6 and TRBJ1-5; D ambiguous. The germline V gene has CDR1 SGHDT and CDR2 YYEEEE. V shed 2 bases and J shed 3 bases, with 9 bases lying between them. The CDR3 length is 14 residues. CDR3 DNA: TGTGCCAGCAGCTTAGGAGGGTACAATCAGCCCCAGCATTTT. Its protein is CASSLGGYNQPQHF. Full variable domain (rest looked up from reference TRBV5-6 and TRBJ1-5): DAGVTQSPTHLIKTRGQQVTLRCSPKSGHDTVSWYQQALGQGPQFIFQYYEEEERQRGNFPDRFSGHQFPNYSSELNVNALLLGDSALYLCASSLGGYNQPQHFGDGTRLSIL.

There are many counts of this clonotype. The gene calls are TRBV9 and TRBJ2-7, with D tentatively TRBD2 (6 bases). Trimming took off 0 bases at V and 6 bases at J, with 13 bases between the two ends. Germline CDR1 SGDLS, CDR2 YYNGEE. The CDR3 covers 14 residues. The CDR3 reads CASSVGRGLGEQYF. DNA of the CDR3: TGTGCCAGCAGCGTAGGTAGGGGACTCGGCGAGCAGTACTTC. Variable domain in full (rest from reference TRBV9 and TRBJ2-7): DSGVTQTPKHLITATGQRVTLRCSPRSGDLSVYWYQQSLDQGLQFLIQYYNGEERAKGNILERFSAQQFPDLHSELNLSSLELGDSALYFCASSVGRGLGEQYFGPGTRLTVT.

In this sample, this clonotype turned up many times. This chain connects TRBV11-3 to TRBJ2-1, with 7 bases lining up with TRBD1. Germline V gene lookup returns CDR1 SGHNT and CDR2 YENEEA. The CDR3 length is 11 residues. J lost 13 bases, V lost 5 bases, and 5 bases had no gene match. Written as DNA, the CDR3 is TGTGCCAGCAGCATCGGGACAGTACAGTTCTTC. Translated: CASSIGTVQFF. Full variable domain (missing parts from reference TRBV11-3 and TRBJ2-1): EAGVVQSPRYKIIEKKQPVAFWCNPISGHNTLYWYLQNLGQGPELLIRYENEEAVDDSQLPKDRFSAERLKGVDSTLKIQPAELGDSAVYLCASSIGTVQFFGPGTRLTVL.

This clonotype was found a few times. V usage is TRBV20-1 and J usage is TRBJ2-7, with D maybe TRBD2 (5 bases). Germline V gene data show CDR1 as DFQATT and CDR2 as SNEGSKA (reference sequence). Trimming took off 0 bases at V and 2 bases at J, with 11 bases between the two ends. The CDR3 is made up of 14 amino acids. The CDR3 is CSARDLAYTYEQYF. CDR3 nucleotides: TGCAGTGCTAGAGATTTAGCGTATACCTACGAGCAGTACTTC.

This clonotype was counted many times. This sequence joins TRBV6-2 or TRBV6-3 and TRBJ1-5; 9 bases line up with TRBD1. This CDR3 contains 17 residues. V dropped 3 bases and J dropped 0; count of bases not matched to a gene: 6. Germline CDR1 and CDR2: MNHEY and SVGEGT. CDR3 sequence (DNA): TGTGCCAGCAGTTATTCCGCACAGGGGGCTAGCAATCAGCCCCAGCATTTT. Translating it yields CASSYSAQGASNQPQHF.